This T cell receptor beta chain was captured in a study of STAT3 mutations in large granular lymphocyte leukemia. By share, this clone ranks as large (0.1 to 1%). Its antigen is unidentified. The study, taken as a whole, reports: At least one immunodominant TCR beta clonotype appeared in every T-cell large granular lymphocyte leukemia patient. Samples missed the first appearance of the clone. Treatment regimens differed across patients between samplings.

The assay was immunoSEQ multiplex PCR, and TCRdb's table has in-frame clones only and misses some. The sample shows under 2,000 clones, around 60% of them seen only once. Sequenced input: peripheral blood mononuclear cells. The sequence came from a man aged 55-75 years with T-cell large granular lymphocyte leukemia. Some clones in this sample may be carry-over from other donors' samples.

The CDR3 nucleotides are TGTGCCAGCAAACGGCCGGGCAGGGAGGATGAAGGCTACACCTTC. Protein sequence: CASKRPGREDEGYTF. The chain combines TRBV6-7 with TRBJ1-2, with D tentatively TRBD1 (5 bases). TRBV6-7 is assigned to the ORF class and has an uncertain function. This CDR3 has 15 residues. Trimming left V 7 bases short and J 8 bases short, with 23 bases between.